One and the same sample provided the 32 T cell receptor beta chains below, sequenced in a study of siplizumab effects on memory and regulatory T cells. The table came from immunoSEQ multiplex PCR; TCRdb's copy has only in-frame clones and leaves some out. The sample contains 100,000 or so clones, about 93% of which appear only once. The specimen was CD4+ T cells sorted from blood. These receptors were obtained from a human donor in good health.

The chain combines TRBV7-9 with TRBJ2-1, with 12 positions matching TRBD2. The CDR3 consists of 17 residues. Losses at the gene ends were 3 bases for V and 3 bases for J; bases not matched to a gene: 6. Germline V gene data show CDR1 as SEHNR and CDR2 as FQNEAQ (reference sequence). CDR3 sequence reads: CASSFSSSGRVYNEQFF. DNA of the CDR3: TGTGCCAGCAGCTTCTCATCTAGCGGGAGGGTCTACAATGAGCAGTTCTTC.

The chain carries TRBV30 and TRBJ2-1; D is possibly TRBD1 (5 bases). Germline V CDR1 and CDR2: GTSNPN, SVGIG (reference sequence). V was trimmed by 2 bases and J by 7 bases, leaving 9 bases between them. CDR3 size: 12 residues. CDR3 protein: CAWSPRDNEQFF. The DNA for the CDR3 is TGTGCCTGGAGTCCCAGGGATAATGAGCAGTTCTTC.

The chain carries TRBV13 and TRBJ2-2; 10 bases are shared with TRBD2. V shed 3 bases, J shed 5 bases, and the junction held 12 bases outside the gene matches. This CDR3 has 18 amino acids. From germline, CDR1 is PRHDT and CDR2 FYEKMQ (reference sequence). The CDR3 spells CASSFEREGPPWTGELFF. The DNA for the CDR3 is TGTGCCAGCAGCTTCGAGCGGGAGGGTCCCCCTTGGACCGGGGAGCTGTTTTTT.

The chain combines TRBV18 with TRBJ2-3; TRBD2 matches at 10 bases. The CDR3 runs to 15 residues. The trim removed 2 bases at V and 4 bases at J, leaving 3 bases unmatched. Germline CDR1 and CDR2: KGHSH and LQKENI. Here the CDR3 reads CASSPALAGSDTQYF. In DNA, the CDR3 is TGTGCCAGCTCACCAGCACTAGCGGGATCAGATACGCAGTATTTT.

On this clone itself: Other DNA sequences of this sample code for an identical CDR3. The chain recombines TRBV19 with TRBJ1-5, with D tentatively TRBD1 (5 bases). From germline, CDR1 is LNHDA and CDR2 SQIVND (reference sequence). Trimming removed 6 bases at V and 3 bases at J, with 12 bases between. This CDR3 comprises 14 residues. As DNA, the CDR3 is TGTGCCAGTAGCGGAACAGGACCCAATCAGCCCCAGCATTTT. It encodes CASSGTGPNQPQHF.

This clone was counted only a few times. This chain joins TRBV28 and TRBJ1-2; 8 positions match TRBD1. Trimming removed 8 bases from V and 4 bases from J; junction bases left unmatched: 18. There are 17 residues in the CDR3. Germline loops: CDR1 MDHEN, CDR2 SYDVKM. Here the CDR3 reads CASSTLNPGQVSYGYTF. CDR3 nucleotide sequence: TGTGCCAGCTCTACCTTGAATCCGGGACAGGTTTCCTATGGCTACACCTTC.

The CDR3 spells CASSLSGARLSEAFF. In DNA, the CDR3 is TGTGCCAGCAGTCTCAGCGGGGCGCGTTTATCTGAAGCTTTCTTT. V and J are TRBV6-5 and TRBJ1-1; D perhaps matches TRBD1 (5 bases). The germline V gene encodes CDR1 MNHEY and CDR2 SVGAGI. CDR3 length: 15 residues. V was shortened by 5 bases and J by 6 bases, with 19 bases between the two germline ends.

The rearrangement links TRBV7-9 to TRBJ1-2; D is perhaps TRBD1 (5 bases). CDR3 length equals 14 residues. The ends were cut back, 4 bases at V and 3 bases at J, with 12 bases in the middle. Germline assignment: CDR1 SEHNR and CDR2 FQNEAQ (reference sequence). The CDR3 nucleotides read TGTGCCAGCAGCTCCGGGCGGGGGGACTATGGCTACACCTTC. Amino acids: CASSSGRGDYGYTF. The full variable domain, completed using reference TRBV7-9 and TRBJ1-2, is DTGVSQNPRHKITKRGQNVTFRCDPISEHNRLYWYRQTLGQGPEFLTYFQNEAQLEKSRLLSDRFSAERPKGSFSTLEIQRTEQGDSAMYLCASSSGRGDYGYTFGSGTRLTVV.

This clone was observed a single time. The chain recombines TRBV6-5 with TRBJ2-7; D remains unclear. The V gene's germline CDR1 is MNHEY and CDR2 SVGAGI. Trimming removed 10 bases at V and 1 base at J, with 14 bases between. The CDR3 loop spans 13 amino acids. The CDR3 spells CATKTTFSYEQYF. CDR3 nucleotides: TGTGCCACCAAGACAACTTTTTCCTACGAGCAGTACTTC.

The J gene is TRBJ1-2, the V gene TRBV7-3; D is perhaps TRBD1 (6 bases). Germline V gives CDR1 SGHTA, CDR2 FQGTGA. V gave up 4 bases and J gave up 0 bases, with 15 bases separating them. The CDR3 consists of 16 residues. The chain's CDR3 is CASSSVGGSPNYGYTF. The CDR3 coding sequence is TGTGCCAGCAGCTCCGTGGGGGGCAGCCCTAACTATGGCTACACCTTC.

This sequence joins TRBV7-8 and TRBJ1-4, with D hard to call. CDR1 and CDR2 (germline): SGHVS, FQNEAQ. The CDR3 extends over 19 amino acids. Trimming cost V 5 bases and J 5 bases, with 27 bases left between them. In nucleotides, the CDR3 is TGTGCCAGCAGCCCGTCGATGGACCGTCGATCCGGCGGAAATGAAAAACTGTTTTTT. Residues: CASSPSMDRRSGGNEKLFF.

The V and J genes are TRBV30 and TRBJ1-2, with 7 bases aligning to TRBD1. V was clipped by 2 bases and J by 2 bases; unmatched bases: 17. Looked up from germline, CDR1 is GTSNPN and CDR2 is SVGIG (reference sequence). This CDR3 is 18 amino acids long. As DNA, the CDR3 is TGTGCCTGGAGTCTCCTCGCCCCGGGACAGAGAATCAACTATGGCTACACCTTC. Its protein product is CAWSLLAPGQRINYGYTF.

The gene calls are TRBV6-5 and TRBJ1-1; D may be TRBD1 (6 bases). The germline V gene encodes CDR1 MNHEY and CDR2 SVGAGI. V was pared by 9 bases and J by 9 bases, with 17 bases between. CDR3 length: 12 amino acids. DNA for the CDR3: TGTGCCAGTACGCGCGCCGGGACAAAAGCTTTCTTT. Encoded protein: CASTRAGTKAFF.

The V call is TRBV7-9, the J call TRBJ1-1, with D tentatively TRBD1 (6 bases). The germline V gene has CDR1 SEHNR and CDR2 FQNEAQ (reference sequence). This CDR3 has 15 residues. Trimming removed 5 bases at V and 1 base at J, with 14 bases between. CDR3 loop: CASSNTGHKNTEAFF. CDR3 bases: TGTGCCAGCAGCAATACGGGACACAAGAACACTGAAGCTTTCTTT. The full variable domain, in which reference TRBV7-9 and TRBJ1-1 provide the parts outside the CDR3, is DTGVSQNPRHKITKRGQNVTFRCDPISEHNRLYWYRQTLGQGPEFLTYFQNEAQLEKSRLLSDRFSAERPKGSFSTLEIQRTEQGDSAMYLCASSNTGHKNTEAFFGQGTRLTVV.

The gene calls are TRBV5-1 and TRBJ2-7, with D possibly matching TRBD1 (5 bases). This CDR3 is 14 amino acids long. V was pared by 4 bases and J by 0 bases, with 11 bases between. Germline CDR1 SGHRS, CDR2 YFSETQ. The CDR3 nucleotides read TGCGCCAGCAGCCCCGGCAGGGTCTCCTACGAGCAGTACTTC. Its translation is CASSPGRVSYEQYF.

V gene TRBV19 combines with J gene TRBJ1-5; D gene ambiguous. Germline V lookup: CDR1 LNHDA, CDR2 SQIVND (reference sequence). This CDR3 spans 14 amino acids. Trimming removed 3 bases at V and 6 bases at J, with 12 bases between. The CDR3 region has the DNA TGTGCCAGTAGTATCGCGGGGTTCGGTCAGCCCCAGCATTTT. It specifies CASSIAGFGQPQHF.

J is TRBJ2-3 and V is TRBV25-1; D is unclear. The V gene lost 2 bases and the J gene lost 5 bases, with 14 bases spanning the gap. Germline V CDR1 and CDR2: MGHDK, SYGVNS. CDR3 length: 15 amino acids. In nucleotides, the CDR3 is TGTGCCAGCAGTGAAATGGCCCCCTCGGGAGATACGCAGTATTTT. Translation gives CASSEMAPSGDTQYF.

The gene calls are TRBV18 and TRBJ2-1, with unresolved D. Per the germline V gene, CDR1 is KGHSH and CDR2 is LQKENI. This CDR3 has 14 amino acids. V lost 0 bases to trimming and J lost 6 bases, with 9 bases between them. This CDR3 reads CASSPPSLPNEQFF. The CDR3, as DNA: TGTGCCAGCTCACCACCGTCACTCCCCAATGAGCAGTTCTTC.

The chain links TRBV11-2 to TRBJ1-1; weak D call: TRBD1 (5 bases). The germline CDR1 and CDR2 sequences are SGHAT and FQNNGV. V shed 4 bases and J shed 2 bases, with 17 bases lying between them. This CDR3 comprises 16 residues. DNA for the CDR3: TGTGCCAGCAGCTCGGGAGTAGGGGCTGTTAACACTGAAGCTTTCTTT. Its protein is CASSSGVGAVNTEAFF.

This sequence joins TRBV18 and TRBJ1-6; 9 bases align to TRBD1. V lost 6 bases to trimming and J lost 6 bases; unmatched junction nucleotides: 3. CDR1 KGHSH and CDR2 LQKENI come from the germline V gene. This CDR3 is built from 14 residues. CDR3 DNA: TGTGCCAGCTCCGAGGACAGGGGTAATTCACCCCTCCACTTT. This encodes CASSEDRGNSPLHF.

The gene calls are TRBV5-1 and TRBJ2-3; TRBD2 agrees at 7 bases. CDR1 SGHRS and CDR2 YFSETQ come from the germline V gene. The CDR3 has 15 amino acids. The V segment lost 3 bases and the J segment 3 bases; nucleotides outside the gene matches: 7. This CDR3 is CASSWGTTTTDTQYF. The DNA for the CDR3 is TGCGCCAGCAGCTGGGGGACTACCACTACAGATACGCAGTATTTT.

V is TRBV5-4 and J is TRBJ2-5, with TRBD1 identical over 7 bases. The germline CDR1 and CDR2 sequences are SGHNT and YYREEE (reference sequence). The CDR3 extends over 16 amino acids. J lost 5 bases, V lost 2 bases, and 12 bases had no gene match. The CDR3 DNA sequence: TGTGCCAGCAGCTTCATTTTTACAGGGGACGTGGAGACCCAGTACTTC. It yields the protein CASSFIFTGDVETQYF. Supplemented by reference TRBV5-4 and TRBJ2-5, the full variable domain reads ETGVTQSPTHLIKTRGQQVTLRCSSQSGHNTVSWYQQALGQGPQFIFQYYREEENGRGNFPPRFSGLQFPNYSSELNVNALELDDSALYLCASSFIFTGDVETQYFGPGTRLLVL.

V gene TRBV10-3 combines with J gene TRBJ2-3; D is unresolved. The germline V and J ends were trimmed by 3 bases and 3 bases, with 10 bases remaining between them. The germline CDR1 and CDR2 sequences are ENHRY and SYGVKD. The CDR3 extends over 14 amino acids. DNA for the CDR3: TGTGCCATCAGTGATCGGAGTCCAACAGATACGCAGTATTTT. Its translation is CAISDRSPTDTQYF.

V usage is TRBV28 and J usage is TRBJ2-7; 7 nucleotides align to TRBD1. Trimming at V came to 4 bases and at J to 7 bases, leaving 16 bases not matched to a gene. The CDR3 is made up of 16 amino acids. The V gene's germline CDR1 is MDHEN and CDR2 SYDVKM. The CDR3 coding sequence is TGTGCCAGCAGTTCCCACCTCGACAGGGCAGGAAGGGAGCAGTACTTC. The encoded protein is CASSSHLDRAGREQYF.

The J gene is TRBJ2-7, the V gene TRBV6-1; 8 nucleotides agree with TRBD1. This CDR3 has 15 amino acids. Trimming at V came to 8 bases and at J to 4 bases, leaving 13 bases not matched to a gene. Germline V gene data show CDR1 as MNHNS and CDR2 as SASEGT. The CDR3 DNA is TGTGCCAGCGAGACAGGGGAAGACAGATCTTACGAGCAGTACTTC. This translates into CASETGEDRSYEQYF.

This chain links TRBV4-1 with TRBJ2-5; 7 bases align to TRBD2. Germline V gives CDR1 MGHRA, CDR2 YSYEKL. J lost 5 bases, V lost 1 base, and 7 bases had no gene match. The CDR3 length is 15 residues. This CDR3 is CASSQARLAGETQYF. In DNA, the CDR3 is TGCGCCAGCAGCCAAGCTCGACTAGCTGGGGAGACCCAGTACTTC.

The gene calls are TRBV5-8 and TRBJ1-2; D is ambiguous. V was cut by 1 base and J by 5 bases, with 6 bases left in between. Per the germline V gene, CDR1 is SGHTS and CDR2 is YDEGEE. The CDR3 totals 12 residues. DNA for the CDR3: TGTGCCAGCAGCTTGCGAGAATATGGCTACACCTTC. Encoded protein: CASSLREYGYTF.

The V gene is TRBV7-2, the J gene TRBJ2-7; 11 bases are a match to TRBD2. This CDR3 has 18 amino acids. V was clipped by 3 bases and J by 4 bases; unmatched bases: 14. Germline loops: CDR1 SGHTA, CDR2 FQGNSA. The CDR3 reads CASSFSRISGTSGYEQYF. The CDR3, as DNA: TGTGCCAGCAGCTTTAGTCGAATTTCCGGGACTAGCGGATACGAGCAGTACTTC.

The chain combines TRBV5-8 with TRBJ1-5; TRBD1 is a possible D gene (5 bases). Germline CDR1 is SGHTS and CDR2 is YDEGEE. Trimming cost V 5 bases and J 5 bases, with 17 bases left between them. The CDR3 spans 15 residues. The CDR3 DNA sequence: TGTGCCAGCAGTCATCGCGGGGGGTTACATCAGCCCCAGCATTTT. Its protein is CASSHRGGLHQPQHF.

This clone is a singleton in its sample. The chain is built from TRBV7-2 and TRBJ2-2; D not certain. Deletions cut 3 bases from V and 7 bases from J, with 6 bases between. Germline values: CDR1 SGHTA, CDR2 FQGNSA. The CDR3 runs to 12 residues. The CDR3: CASSFFDGELFF. CDR3 DNA: TGTGCCAGCAGCTTTTTTGACGGGGAGCTGTTTTTT.

V is TRBV5-1 and J is TRBJ2-3; 7 bases are shared with TRBD2. Germline assignment: CDR1 SGHRS and CDR2 YFSETQ. The CDR3 spans 15 residues. Unmatched junction bases numbered 9, after V lost 6 bases and J lost 2 bases. Here the CDR3 reads CASTRDYPDTDTQYF. Here the CDR3 DNA reads TGCGCCAGCACCAGGGACTACCCTGACACAGATACGCAGTATTTT.

V is TRBV4-2 and J is TRBJ2-7; 7 bases map to TRBD1. Trimming at V came to 4 bases and at J to 2 bases, leaving 11 bases not matched to a gene. The V gene's germline CDR1 is LGHNA and CDR2 YNFKEQ. The CDR3 spans 16 residues. The CDR3 protein is CASSRITRDSAYEQYF. Written as DNA, the CDR3 is TGTGCCAGCAGCCGGATCACCCGGGACAGCGCCTACGAGCAGTACTTC.